The present T cell receptor (beta chain) was sequenced within a study of cytomegalovirus exposure and HLA in healthy donors. PCR amplification relied on 60 Vbeta primers (plus 13 Jbeta primers). Profiling relied on immunoSEQ multiplex PCR, and the TCRdb table lists in-frame clones only, not all of them. The sample holds more than 95,000 clones, 81% seen once. With V trimmed by 5 bases and J by 7 bases, 13 bases remained unmatched. From germline, CDR1 is MNHEY and CDR2 SVGAGI. The CDR3 covers 15 residues. This clonotype was sampled from a woman aged 30 to 39 in good health and CMV-seronegative. V gene TRBV6-5 combines with J gene TRBJ1-2, with TRBD1 identical over 7 bases. Sequenced: PBMCs. This CDR3 is CASSIQGDSSVGYTF. The CDR3 coding sequence is TGTGCCAGCAGTATTCAAGGGGACAGTTCGGTTGGCTACACCTTC.